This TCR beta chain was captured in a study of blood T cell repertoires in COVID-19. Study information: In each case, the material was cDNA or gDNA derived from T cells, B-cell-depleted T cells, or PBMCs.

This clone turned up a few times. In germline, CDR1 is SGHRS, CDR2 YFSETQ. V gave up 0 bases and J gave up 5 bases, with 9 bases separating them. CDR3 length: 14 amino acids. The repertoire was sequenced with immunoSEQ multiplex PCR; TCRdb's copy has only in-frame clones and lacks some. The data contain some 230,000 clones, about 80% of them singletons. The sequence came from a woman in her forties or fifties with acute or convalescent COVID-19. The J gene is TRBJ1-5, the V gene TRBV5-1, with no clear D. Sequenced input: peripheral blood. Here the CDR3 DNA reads TGCGCCAGCAGCTTGGTTGGCGGGGATCAGCCCCAGCATTTT. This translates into CASSLVGGDQPQHF.